This T cell receptor beta chain was sequenced during a study of human T cells and chemical hapten exposure (dated by TCRdb to about 2021). About the investigation overall: Libraries were pooled for sequencing, and per-sample TCR yields varied mainly because of small differences in library volumes within the pool. Peripheral blood TCR repertoire changes were tracked in vivo in alopecia patients during primary and secondary sensitization to the hapten diphenylcyclopropenone (DPC). For every blood RNA sample, sequencing covered both the TCR alpha and TCR beta chains. Broader findings and caveats from the paper: DPC sensitization did not change the number of TCRs with a frequency above 1 in 1000, and there was no evidence of changes in global repertoire structure. After repeated subsampling, changes were observed in the strength of the expansion versus patch-test correlation and in the threshold at which the correlation became significant.

CDR3 length: 14 amino acids, cysteine to phenylalanine. CDR3 DNA only is kept here, 42 bases in frame from base 1. From the germline V gene (reference sequence), CDR1 is MNHNY and CDR2 is SVGAGI. V and J are truncated by 0 bases and 6 bases respectively, leaving an intervening sequence of 12 bases. Interpreted using the paper, the time point label stands for: healthy volunteer bleed at 6 weeks. Unfractionated whole blood was collected in Tempus Blood RNA tubes, and total RNA was extracted from that blood. Five or six healthy volunteers served as TCR sequencing controls and were bled at day 0, 2 weeks and 6 weeks. In its sample, this clonotype was seen many times. Its binding antigen is unknown. No much larger clonotype is one base removed from it; base qualities were not supplied. Libraries were constructed by RACE. Sequencing was performed on a NextSeq 500. During library preparation, unique molecular identifiers were attached to individual cDNA molecules so that TCRs could be counted quantitatively and reproducibly. The original pipeline was this. Samples had a median of approximately 96,000 TCRs, with a range from roughly 23,224 to 700,000. The Decombinator software suite was used to annotate the V, J and CDR3 of the TCR reads. For PS versus PT1 abundance plots, all samples were subsampled to the same number of TCRs (28,000). Expanded TCRs were defined as absent before sensitization and observed at least eight times at the 2-week time point. The public reads were run again by TCRdb, first through fastp at Q25 and then through MiXCR, and only productive beta chains were kept. Each record represents a unique CDR3 protein, reported with the most common genes and DNA among its rows. These V and J calls derive from TCRdb rather than the authors' analysis. Counted in this sample were 70,000 to 95,000 distinct CDR3 sequences; 8.5% to 9.5% of them appeared once. The top ten clones comprise about 1.7% of the sample.

Here the chain combines TRBV6-6 and TRBJ2-7; the D gene is possibly TRBD1 or TRBD2, with 5 bases matching each. What was sequenced was whole blood. This receptor was identified in a female donor in good health. Some clones in this sample may be carry-over from other donors' samples. The nucleotide sequence is given as TGTGCCAGCAGTTACTCGGGGGTAAGGTCCGAGCAGTACTTC. Its protein reads: CASSYSGVRSEQYF.